This entry concerns a single T cell receptor beta chain. Its antigen is not known. TCRdb called the multiplex PCR reads again in MiXCR, with one record for every CDR3 protein. This table has about 230,000 distinct CDR3 sequences, approximately 29% appearing once. The lymph nodes were axillary draining lymph nodes from breast cancer patients. The length of the CDR3 is 15 residues. CDR1 is MNHNY, CDR2 SVGAGI, per germline (reference sequence). The V and J ends lost 7 bases and 1 base respectively, with 14 bases between them. The data were taken from a study of breast tumors, draining lymph nodes, adjacent tissues. Study outcomes and limitations: Findings are consistent with lymph node origin and intratumoral expansion of most tumor T cells.

This clonotype originated in a female donor with breast cancer. Some clones in this sample may be carry-over from other donors' samples. The chain recombines TRBV6-6 with TRBJ1-3, with D unclear. Sequencing was carried out using axillary lymph node tissue. Here the CDR3 reads CASTQKRRSGNTIYF. CDR3 DNA: TGTGCCAGCACTCAAAAAAGGCGGTCTGGAAACACCATATATTTT.